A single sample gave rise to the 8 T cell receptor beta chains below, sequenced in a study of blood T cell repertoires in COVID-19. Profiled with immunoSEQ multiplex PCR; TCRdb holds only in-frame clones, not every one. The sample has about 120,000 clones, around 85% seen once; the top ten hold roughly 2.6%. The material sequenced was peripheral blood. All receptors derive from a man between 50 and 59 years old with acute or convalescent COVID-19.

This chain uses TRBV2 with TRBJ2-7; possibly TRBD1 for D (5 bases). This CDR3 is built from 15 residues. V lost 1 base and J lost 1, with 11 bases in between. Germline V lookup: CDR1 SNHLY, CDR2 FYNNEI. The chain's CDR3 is CASSEEGQQSYEQYF. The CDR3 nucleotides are TGTGCCAGCAGTGAAGAAGGACAACAATCCTACGAGCAGTACTTC.

CDR3 sequence: CASSLGRGGDTEAFF. The CDR3 coding sequence is TGTGCCAGCAGTTTAGGAAGGGGTGGGGACACTGAAGCTTTCTTT. The chain uses TRBV27 and TRBJ1-1, with D maybe TRBD1 (5 bases). CDR3 length: 15 residues. V dropped 2 bases and J dropped 3 bases, with 13 bases sitting between them. The germline V gene has CDR1 MNHEY and CDR2 SMNVEV (reference sequence).

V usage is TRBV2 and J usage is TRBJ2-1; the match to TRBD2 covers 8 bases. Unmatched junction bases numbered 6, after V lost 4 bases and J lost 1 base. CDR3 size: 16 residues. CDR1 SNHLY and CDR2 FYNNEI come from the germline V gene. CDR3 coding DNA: TGTGCCAGCAGTGCTCTAGCGGGCCCGTCCTACAATGAGCAGTTCTTC. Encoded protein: CASSALAGPSYNEQFF.

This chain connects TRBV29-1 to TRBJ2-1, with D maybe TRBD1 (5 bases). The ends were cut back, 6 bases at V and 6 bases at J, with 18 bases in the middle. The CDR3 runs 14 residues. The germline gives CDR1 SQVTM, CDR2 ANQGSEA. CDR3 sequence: CSVSGRVRSNEQFF. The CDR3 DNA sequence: TGCAGCGTATCGGGCAGGGTCCGGAGCAATGAGCAGTTCTTC.

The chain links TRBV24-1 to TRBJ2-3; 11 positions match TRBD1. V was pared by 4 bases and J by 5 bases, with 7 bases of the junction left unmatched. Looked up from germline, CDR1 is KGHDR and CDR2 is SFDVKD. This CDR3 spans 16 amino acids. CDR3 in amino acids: CATSDTGTGGGDTQYF. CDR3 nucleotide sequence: TGTGCCACCAGTGACACCGGGACAGGGGGAGGAGATACGCAGTATTTT.

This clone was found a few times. This CDR3 is CAISESNRFPYEQYF. In DNA, the CDR3 is TGTGCCATCAGTGAGTCGAACAGGTTCCCCTACGAGCAGTACTTC. The rearrangement links TRBV10-3 to TRBJ2-7; D may be TRBD1 (5 bases). The CDR3 covers 15 residues. Per germline, CDR1 ENHRY and CDR2 SYGVKD. With 0 bases removed from V and 2 bases from J, the gap between germline ends came to 11 bases.

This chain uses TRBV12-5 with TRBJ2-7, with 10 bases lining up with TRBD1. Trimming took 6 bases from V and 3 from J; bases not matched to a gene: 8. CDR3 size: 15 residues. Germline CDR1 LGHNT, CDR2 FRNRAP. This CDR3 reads CASGLGTGAIYEQYF. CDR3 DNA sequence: TGTGCTAGTGGCCTAGGGACAGGGGCGATCTACGAGCAGTACTTC.

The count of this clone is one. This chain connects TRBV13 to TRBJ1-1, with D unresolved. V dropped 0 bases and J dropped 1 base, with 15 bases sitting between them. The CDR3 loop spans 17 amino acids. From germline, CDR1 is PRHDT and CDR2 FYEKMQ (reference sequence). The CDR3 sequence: CASSLGWADPSNTEAFF. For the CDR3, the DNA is TGTGCCAGCAGCTTAGGGTGGGCAGACCCATCGAACACTGAAGCTTTCTTT.